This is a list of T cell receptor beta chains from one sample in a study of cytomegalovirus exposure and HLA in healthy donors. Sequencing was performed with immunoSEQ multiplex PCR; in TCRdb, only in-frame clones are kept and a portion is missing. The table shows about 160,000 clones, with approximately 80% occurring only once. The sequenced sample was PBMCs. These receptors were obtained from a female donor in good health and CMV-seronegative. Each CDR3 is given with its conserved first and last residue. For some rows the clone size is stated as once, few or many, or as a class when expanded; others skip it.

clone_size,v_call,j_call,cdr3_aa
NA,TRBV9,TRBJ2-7,CASSSPRYEQYF
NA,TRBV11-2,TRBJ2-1,CASSDPSRDRAYNEQFF
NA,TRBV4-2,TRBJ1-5,CASSQDRDEAQPQHF
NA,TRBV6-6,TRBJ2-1,CASSKRGGTYNEQFF
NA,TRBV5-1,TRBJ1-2,CASSLKGGETDGYTF
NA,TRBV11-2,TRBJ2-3,CASSSYREGRGTQYF
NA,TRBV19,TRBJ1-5,CASRPATGGAGNQPQHF
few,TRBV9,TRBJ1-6,CASSVAPSRVRNSPLHF
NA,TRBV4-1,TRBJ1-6,CASSQPTGGRNSPLHF
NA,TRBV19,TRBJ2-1,CASSILAGGNEQFF
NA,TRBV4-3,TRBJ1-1,CASSRQGLNTEAFF
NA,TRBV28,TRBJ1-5,CASSSPWQGRNQPQHF
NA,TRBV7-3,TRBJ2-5,CASSAGQGGLGETQYF
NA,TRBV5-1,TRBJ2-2,CASSPRDIKDTGELFF
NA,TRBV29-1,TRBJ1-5,CSVAGTGWNQPQHF
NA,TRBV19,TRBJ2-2,CASSPRTGGYTGELFF
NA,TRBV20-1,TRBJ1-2,CSARVGVDYTF
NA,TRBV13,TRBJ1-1,CASSLRTGEAFF
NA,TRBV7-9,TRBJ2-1,CASSLDGYYNEQFF
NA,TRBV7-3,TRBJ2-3,CASRPSDRVRAADTQYF
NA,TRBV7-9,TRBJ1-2,CASSSTPRVGGYTF
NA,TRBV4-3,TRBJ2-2,CASSQLLVEGSNTGELFF
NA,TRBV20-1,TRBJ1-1,CSATGGGKAFF
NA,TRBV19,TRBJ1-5,CASSSVTGGSNQPQHF
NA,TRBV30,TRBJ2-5,CAWSAGAQETQYF
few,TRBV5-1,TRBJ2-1,CASSVIAGEQFF
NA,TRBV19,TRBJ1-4,CASSIRQGGEKLFF
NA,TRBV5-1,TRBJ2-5,CATRGLAGPETQYF
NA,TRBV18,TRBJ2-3,CASSPLPNSGGAQRTDTQYF
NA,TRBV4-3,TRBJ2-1,CASSQDKASTPNEQFF
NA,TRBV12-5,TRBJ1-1,CASGQQGTNTEAFF
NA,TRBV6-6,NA,CASSYNSYEQYF
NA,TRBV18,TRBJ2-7,CASSPPENPYEQYF
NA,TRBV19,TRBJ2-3,CASSPGGAWADTQYF
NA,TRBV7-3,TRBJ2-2,CASSEMNTGELFF
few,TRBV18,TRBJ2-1,CASSPSTVYNEQFF
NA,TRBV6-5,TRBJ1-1,CASGSTGLQGKAFF
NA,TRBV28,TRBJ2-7,CASKTGATYEQYF
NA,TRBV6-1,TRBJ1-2,CASSVSAGTGGSGGYTF
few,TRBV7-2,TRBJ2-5,CASSLVSPAETQYF
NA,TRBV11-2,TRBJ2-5,CASSYRGPSMGTQYF
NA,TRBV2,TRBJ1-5,CASSEVGQGARQPQHF
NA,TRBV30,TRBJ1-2,CAWSFSGTNYGYTF
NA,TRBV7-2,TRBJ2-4,CASSRRVGRGIQYF
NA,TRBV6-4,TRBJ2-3,CASSDSGETSGSDTQYF
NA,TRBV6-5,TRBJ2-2,CASSYSWGPGGELFF
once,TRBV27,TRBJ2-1,CASSSRGGGAYNEQFF
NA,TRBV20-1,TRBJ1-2,CSARGGVGYTF
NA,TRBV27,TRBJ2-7,CASSWQGGPYEQYF
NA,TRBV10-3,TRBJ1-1,CAISESVGVGNTEAFF
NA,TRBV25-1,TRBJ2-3,CASSEYGTGRTDTQYF
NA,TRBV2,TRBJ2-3,CASSAYGQGHTQYF
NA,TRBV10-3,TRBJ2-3,CAISEPKGLYTDTQYF
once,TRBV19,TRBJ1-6,CASSSSTQGWPPLHF
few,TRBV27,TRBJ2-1,CASTPRGTSSYNEQFF
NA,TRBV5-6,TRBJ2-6,CASSSPGHPSSGANGLTF
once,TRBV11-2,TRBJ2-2,CASSLRREWELFF
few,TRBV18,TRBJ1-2,CASSPNSPGRDYGYTF